The 20 T cell receptor beta chains below come from one sample, sequenced in a study of post-analysis software for immune sequencing data. Findings and limits, study-wide: TRBV segments more frequent in patients than in controls numbered roughly five and included TRBV5-6, TRBV5-1 and TRBV20-1.

Their cognate antigens are unknown. Tagging with unique molecular identifiers was a feature of the TCR beta cDNA libraries. TCRdb processed the PCR reads anew with MiXCR; each CDR3 protein has one entry. The table has almost 700,000 distinct CDR3 sequences, 55% to 70% seen once. The sample consisted of blood. The receptors were gathered from a girl aged 2 to 10 with multiple sclerosis.

The chain recombines TRBV7-2 with TRBJ1-2, with a possible D match to TRBD1 (5 bases). Per germline, CDR1 SGHTA and CDR2 FQGNSA. The CDR3 covers 13 residues. With 1 base removed from V and 8 bases from J, the gap between germline ends came to 11 bases. The DNA for the CDR3 is TGTGCCAGCAGCTTAGGGAGGGGTCAAGGCTACACCTTC. Its translation is CASSLGRGQGYTF.

This clonotype came up a few times. The V call is TRBV12-3 or TRBV12-4, the J call TRBJ1-5; tentative D call: TRBD1 (5 bases). Trimming removed 3 bases from V and 4 bases from J, with 10 bases in between. CDR3 length equals 14 residues. This CDR3 reads CASSFTGGNQPQHF. The CDR3 bases are TGTGCCAGCAGTTTTACCGGGGGGAATCAGCCCCAGCATTTT.

The rearrangement joins TRBV13 to TRBJ2-7; the match to TRBD2 covers 8 bases. The V gene's germline CDR1 is PRHDT and CDR2 FYEKMQ (reference sequence). This CDR3 has 14 residues. V was pared by 3 bases and J by 5 bases, with 6 bases of the junction left unmatched. The CDR3 spells CASSFPAGVNEQYF. The CDR3 DNA reads TGTGCCAGCAGCTTTCCAGCGGGAGTGAACGAGCAGTACTTC.

This clonotype occurred a few times. CDR3 residues: CASIGRLGTQYF. The CDR3 DNA reads as TGTGCCAGCATTGGAAGGCTTGGGACCCAGTACTTC. This chain joins TRBV27 and TRBJ2-5; D uncertain. V lost 7 bases to trimming and J lost 7 bases, with 13 bases between them. The CDR3 runs 12 residues. Per germline, CDR1 MNHEY and CDR2 SMNVEV (reference sequence).

Only a few counts were recorded for this clonotype. V usage is TRBV7-6 and J usage is TRBJ2-6, with no clear D. Germline-derived CDR1 and CDR2 are SGHVS and FNYEAQ. The CDR3 has 14 amino acids. The CDR3 protein is CCFGRSSGANVLTF. The CDR3 DNA follows: TGTTGCTTCGGACGGAGCTCTGGGGCCAACGTCCTGACTTTC.

The V gene is TRBV15, the J gene TRBJ1-1; D remains ambiguous. The CDR3 loop spans 15 amino acids. V lost 0 bases to trimming and J lost 0 bases, with 8 bases between them. Germline V lookup: CDR1 LNHNV, CDR2 YYDKDF (reference sequence). The CDR3 DNA follows: TGTGCCACCAGCAGAGATCGGTCACTGAACACTGAAGCTTTCTTT. Its translation: CATSRDRSLNTEAFF.

CDR3 coding DNA: TGCAGCGTTCTTGGAAGGAATGGCTACACCTTC. It yields the protein CSVLGRNGYTF. The genes are TRBV29-1 and TRBJ1-2; D not certain. Germline V gene data show CDR1 as SQVTM and CDR2 as ANQGSEA. V was shortened by 5 bases and J by 6 bases, with 10 bases between the two germline ends. The CDR3 contains 11 residues.

This clonotype turned up a few times. This chain connects TRBV27 to TRBJ2-7; D is undetermined. Germline lookup yields CDR1 MNHEY and CDR2 SMNVEV (reference sequence). The CDR3 runs to 13 residues. Trimming took 7 bases from V and 2 from J, leaving 12 bases between them. CDR3 in DNA: TGTGCCAGCAAAAAGGAGTCTCCCTACGAGCAGTACTTC. Translated: CASKKESPYEQYF.

This clonotype was recorded a few times. The chain's CDR3 is CASSPQGSSDEQFF. CDR3 in DNA: TGCGCCAGCAGCCCACAGGGATCAAGCGATGAGCAGTTCTTC. The rearrangement joins TRBV5-1 to TRBJ2-1, with D perhaps matching TRBD1 (6 bases). The germline CDR1 and CDR2 sequences are SGHRS and YFSETQ. Between the trimmed V and J ends, which lost 4 bases and 8 bases, there was a span of 16 bases. The CDR3 runs 14 residues.

This sequence joins TRBV6-1 and TRBJ2-7; D uncertain. Trimming cost V 7 bases and J 3 bases, with 7 bases left between them. The CDR3 is 11 residues long. In germline, CDR1 is MNHNS, CDR2 SASEGT. The CDR3 loop reads CASINYYEQYF. The DNA of the CDR3 is TGTGCCAGCATTAACTACTACGAGCAGTACTTC.

In this sample, this clonotype turned up a few times. The chain employs TRBV10-3 and TRBJ2-7; D not certain. V was pared by 2 bases and J by 6 bases, with 11 bases between. This CDR3 is 13 amino acids long. Germline CDR1 reads ENHRY; CDR2 reads SYGVKD. The CDR3 here is CAISETVAGEQYF. DNA for the CDR3: TGTGCCATCAGTGAGACAGTTGCTGGCGAGCAGTACTTC.

This clonotype was detected only a few times. The rearrangement joins TRBV29-1 to TRBJ2-5; 8 nucleotides agree with TRBD1. Germline V gives CDR1 SQVTM, CDR2 ANQGSEA. The ends lost 7 bases at V and 5 bases at J; junction bases unmatched: 12. The CDR3 loop spans 14 amino acids. For the CDR3, the DNA is TGCAGCGGGGAAGACAGGGGTTCCTCGGAGACCCAGTACTTC. Amino acids: CSGEDRGSSETQYF.

The rearrangement links TRBV7-6 to TRBJ2-1; maybe TRBD2 (6 bases). With 5 bases removed from V and 3 bases from J, the gap between germline ends came to 17 bases. The CDR3 loop spans 16 amino acids. The germline V gene encodes CDR1 SGHVS and CDR2 FNYEAQ. CDR3 residues: CASSPRVGRDYNEQFF. The CDR3 nucleotides are TGTGCCAGCAGCCCGCGCGTCGGGCGGGACTACAATGAGCAGTTCTTC.

This chain connects TRBV12-3 or TRBV12-4 to TRBJ2-1; no firm D call. The CDR3 length is 12 residues. The V end was cut by 3 bases, the J end by 11 bases, with 11 bases between. The CDR3 region is CASSFSASKQFF. In DNA, the CDR3 is TGTGCCAGCAGTTTCTCGGCTAGTAAGCAGTTCTTC.

The chain has TRBV29-1 and TRBJ2-3; D is uncertain. CDR3 length equals 13 residues. V was trimmed by 4 bases and J by 5 bases, leaving 13 bases between them. CDR1 SQVTM and CDR2 ANQGSEA come from the germline V gene. The CDR3 DNA is TGCAGCGTTGTTGCCCCAGAGAAAGATACGCAGTATTTT. Its protein is CSVVAPEKDTQYF.

This chain uses TRBV9 with TRBJ1-2, with TRBD1 matching 7 bases. Germline trimming cut 2 bases from V and 8 bases from J; bases unmatched to any gene: 9. Germline CDR1 SGDLS, CDR2 YYNGEE. The CDR3 has 14 amino acids. This CDR3 is CASSVWGTGEGYTF. CDR3 DNA sequence: TGTGCCAGCAGCGTTTGGGGAACAGGGGAGGGCTACACCTTC.

The chain carries TRBV18 and TRBJ2-5; 9 nucleotides line up with TRBD2. The J call is uncertain, as TRBJ2-7 better fits the DNA end. This CDR3 has 12 amino acids. Looked up from germline, CDR1 is KGHSH and CDR2 is LQKENI. The DNA for the CDR3 is TGTGCCAGCTCACGCGGGAGGGACGAGCAGTACTTC. Translating it yields CASSRGRDEQYF.

Only a few counts were recorded for this clonotype. This chain joins TRBV12-3 or TRBV12-4 and TRBJ2-7; D not resolved. The CDR3 has 14 residues. The V end lost 6 bases, the J end lost 2 bases, and 14 bases lay between the germline ends. The DNA for the CDR3 is TGTGCCAGCAGCCCCCCCCCTGCGGCCTACGAGCAGTACTTC. Translating gives CASSPPPAAYEQYF.

The chain uses TRBV6-5 and TRBJ1-1, with 7 bases identical to TRBD1. Unmatched junction bases numbered 13, after V lost 5 bases and J lost 4 bases. The CDR3 spans 16 residues. Per germline, CDR1 MNHEY and CDR2 SVGAGI. The CDR3 nucleotides read TGTGCCAGCAGTACCCCATTGACAGGGAAGGGCACTGAAGCTTTCTTT. Protein: CASSTPLTGKGTEAFF.

This chain uses TRBV28 with TRBJ2-1; 9 positions match TRBD1. The DNA end is more similar to TRBJ2-7, so the J call may be wrong. Germline assignment: CDR1 MDHEN and CDR2 SYDVKM. CDR3 length: 14 residues. The chain's CDR3 is CASLSLQGAGEQYF. The CDR3 DNA reads as TGTGCCAGCCTTTCCTTACAGGGGGCGGGCGAGCAGTACTTC.